Each of the 10 T cell receptor beta chains below was sequenced from the same sample in a study of T cell repertoires in cytomegalovirus infection. From the reads, TCRdb called clonotypes with MiXCR, one entry per CDR3 protein. The data show 200,000 to 250,000 distinct CDR3 sequences, about 23% seen once. The specimen was CD8+ T cells from PBMCs. The receptor set was obtained from a human donor in good health (CMV status not recorded). Some clones in this sample may be carry-over from other donors' samples.

The chain couples TRBV6-5 to TRBJ1-2, with D tentatively TRBD1 (6 bases). V was clipped by 10 bases and J by 2 bases, with 8 bases between them. The CDR3 sequence is 11 residues long. Germline CDR1 reads MNHEY; CDR2 reads SVGAGI. The CDR3 sequence is CATGVNYGYTF. CDR3 sequence (DNA): TGTGCCACAGGGGTCAACTATGGCTACACCTTC.

CDR3 in amino acids: CASSLTRGHGETQYF. In DNA form, the CDR3 reads TGTGCCAGCAGCTTGACGCGGGGACACGGCGAGACCCAGTACTTC. The V gene is TRBV5-5, the J gene TRBJ2-5; D tentatively fits TRBD1 or TRBD2 (6 bases each). Looked up from germline, CDR1 is SGHKS and CDR2 is YYEKEE (reference sequence). The CDR3 totals 15 residues. Trimming left V 1 base short and J 5 bases short, with 15 bases between.

This clonotype was counted between two and nine times. This chain links TRBV6-6 with TRBJ2-5; D possibly corresponds to TRBD2 (5 bases). This CDR3 has 13 residues. The ends were cut back, 9 bases at V and 5 bases at J, with 16 bases in the middle. Germline loops: CDR1 MNHNY, CDR2 SVGAGI (reference sequence). As DNA, the CDR3 is TGTGCCAGTCAGGACGGGAATATGGAGACCCAGTACTTC. Translated: CASQDGNMETQYF.

This sequence joins TRBV20-1 and TRBJ2-7, with TRBD1 matching over 9 bases. This CDR3 comprises 14 residues. The V gene end was trimmed by 6 bases and the J gene end by 2 bases; junction bases not matched to a gene: 8. Germline lookup yields CDR1 DFQATT and CDR2 SNEGSKA (reference sequence). The CDR3 is CSATGTGMPYEQYF. CDR3 nucleotide sequence: TGCAGTGCCACCGGGACAGGGATGCCCTACGAGCAGTACTTC.

As regards this clonotype: The junction does not match germline at one end; this may be a read error. V gene TRBV7-6 combines with J gene TRBJ2-1; tentative D call: TRBD2 (7 bases). The CDR3 extends over 14 amino acids. Germline lookup yields CDR1 SGHVS and CDR2 FNYEAQ. The CDR3 here is CASTAGGGHNEQSF. The CDR3 nucleotides are TGTGCCAGCACCGCGGGCGGGGGCCACAATGAGCAGTCCTTC.

This CDR3 is CSVNRGLTDTQYF. CDR3 nucleotides: TGCAGCGTTAACAGGGGTCTGACAGATACGCAGTATTTT. The chain is built from TRBV29-1 and TRBJ2-3, with 7 bases that match TRBD1. The CDR3 loop spans 13 amino acids. After removal of 5 bases from V and 3 bases from J, the junction contained 5 bases not matched to a gene. Looked up from germline, CDR1 is SQVTM and CDR2 is ANQGSEA.

As for this clonotype: A read error may produce the germline difference seen at one junction end. The chain employs TRBV7-9 and TRBJ2-6; a weak D match, TRBD2 (5 bases). This CDR3 region has 15 residues. Germline values: CDR1 SEHNR, CDR2 FQNEAQ (reference sequence). The DNA for the CDR3 is TGTGCCAGCAGCCTAGCCGCCTCTGGGGCCAACGTCCTGACTTTC. It codes for CASSLAASGANVLTF.

The chain has TRBV27 and TRBJ1-4; D gene ambiguous. The CDR3 runs to 15 residues. The V gene's germline CDR1 is MNHEY and CDR2 SMNVEV (reference sequence). V was pared by 0 bases and J by 8 bases, with 13 bases between. CDR3 DNA sequence: TGTGCCAGCAGTTTATCGTTTCTGCCTGACGAAAAACTGTTTTTT. Encoded protein: CASSLSFLPDEKLFF.

This clonotype was found many times. The CDR3 DNA reads as TGTGCCAGCAGTTTTTTGCTGGCAGGGCGGGGACGTGAGCAGTTCTTC. Protein product: CASSFLLAGRGREQFF. The chain joins TRBV28 to TRBJ2-1, with D tentatively TRBD2 (6 bases). Germline V gene lookup returns CDR1 MDHEN and CDR2 SYDVKM. V was trimmed by 3 bases and J by 9 bases, leaving 21 bases between them. The CDR3 sequence is 16 residues long.

This clonotype has just a few counts. The chain links TRBV7-3 to TRBJ2-5; 10 nucleotides align to TRBD2. The CDR3 loop spans 17 amino acids. V lost 5 bases to trimming and J lost 2 bases; unmatched junction nucleotides: 11. Germline values: CDR1 SGHTA, CDR2 FQGTGA. This CDR3 is CASSLSRTAGGQETQYF. As DNA, the CDR3 is TGTGCCAGCAGCCTATCCAGGACAGCGGGGGGGCAAGAGACCCAGTACTTC.